A selection of T cell receptor beta chains follows, all from one sample in a study of OX40 agonist ivuxolimab in advanced cancers. Produced via immunoSEQ multiplex PCR; TCRdb's table is partial and in-frame only. The sample has about 77,000 clones; around 92% are singletons. The material sequenced was CD4+ or CD8+ T cells sorted from blood, taken in a trial of the OX40 agonist ivuxolimab. Receptors originate from an adult with an advanced solid tumor such as melanoma, head and neck, liver or kidney cancer. Each CDR3 is given with its conserved first and last residue. Fields, in order: D gene, J gene, V gene, clone size, CDR3 protein, CDR3 DNA. The D gene is left open where the match is weak. Size values are once, few and many counts, or a class for expanded clones, and some rows have none.

>.|TRBJ1-5|TRBV7-9|.
CASSLAGTPQHF
TGTGCCAGCAGCTTAGCGGGGACTCCCCAGCATTTT
>.|TRBJ2-7|TRBV27|.
CASSRRGAYEQYF
TGTGCCAGCAGTCGCCGGGGAGCCTACGAGCAGTACTTC
>.|TRBJ1-4|TRBV28|.
CASSLPGGGAWTSLFF
TGTGCCAGCAGTTTACCTGGAGGGGGGGCTTGGACGAGTCTGTTTTTT
>.|TRBJ1-4|TRBV28|.
CASSVPSGPKLFF
TGTGCCAGCAGTGTCCCGTCTGGGCCAAAACTGTTTTTT
>.|TRBJ2-3|TRBV15|.
CATSRGGTQYF
TGTGCCACCAGCAGAGGGGGTACGCAGTATTTT
>.|TRBJ2-3|TRBV29-1|.
CSVADHTDTQYF
TGCAGCGTAGCCGACCACACAGATACGCAGTATTTT
>.|TRBJ2-7|TRBV5-1|.
CASSSRRDGSYEQYF
TGCGCCAGCAGCTCGCGGAGGGACGGGTCCTACGAGCAGTACTTC
>.|TRBJ1-4|TRBV6-1|.
CASNVMATNEKLFF
TGTGCCAGCAACGTAATGGCGACTAATGAAAAACTGTTTTTT
>.|TRBJ2-1|TRBV15|.
CATSSVGSNEQFF
TGTGCCACCAGCAGCGTGGGGAGCAATGAGCAGTTCTTC
>.|TRBJ2-7|TRBV18|once
CASSRTSIYEQYF
TGTGCCAGCTCAAGGACAAGTATCTACGAGCAGTACTTC
>.|TRBJ1-2|TRBV5-8|.
CASSVSGHPNYGYTF
TGTGCCAGCAGCGTCTCAGGACATCCTAACTATGGCTACACCTTC
>.|TRBJ1-2|TRBV6-5|.
CASSYPSGRPNYGYTF
TGTGCCAGCAGTTACCCTTCGGGCAGACCTAACTATGGCTACACCTTC
>.|TRBJ1-2|TRBV29-1|.
CSVTRDGYGYTF
TGCAGCGTAACCAGGGATGGCTATGGCTACACCTTC
>.|TRBJ1-3|TRBV5-1|.
CASEVRIGNTIYF
TGCGCCAGCGAGGTTAGGATCGGGAACACCATATATTTT
>TRBD1|TRBJ2-3|TRBV15|once
CATSRGDSPLADTQYF
TGTGCCACCAGCAGGGGGGACAGTCCCCTGGCAGATACGCAGTATTTT
>.|TRBJ1-2|TRBV18|.
CASSPDPLRRDYGYTF
TGTGCCAGCTCACCAGACCCTCTGCGGAGGGACTATGGCTACACCTTC
>TRBD2|TRBJ2-3|TRBV11-2|.
CASTPGTRVDTQYF
TGTGCCAGCACTCCGGGGACTAGAGTAGATACGCAGTATTTT
>.|TRBJ1-1|TRBV5-1|.
CASSYGQRTEAFF
TGCGCCAGCAGCTACGGACAGAGGACTGAAGCTTTCTTT
>.|TRBJ2-1|TRBV18|.
CASSPDAESRYNEQFF
TGTGCCAGCTCACCGGACGCAGAATCTAGATACAATGAGCAGTTCTTC
>TRBD1|TRBJ2-7|TRBV5-1|.
CASSLAGASTGGTYEQYF
TGCGCCAGCAGCTTGGCCGGGGCGAGTACAGGGGGTACCTACGAGCAGTACTTC
>.|TRBJ2-3|TRBV7-6|.
CASSATTGADTQYF
TGTGCCAGCAGCGCGACAACTGGCGCAGATACGCAGTATTTT
>.|TRBJ1-5|TRBV19|.
CASSGVRDGQPQHF
TGTGCCAGTAGTGGAGTGAGGGACGGTCAGCCCCAGCATTTT
>.|TRBJ2-2|TRBV7-9|few
CASRRTEANTGELFF
TGTGCCAGCAGAAGAACAGAAGCCAACACCGGGGAGCTGTTTTTT
>.|TRBJ2-2|TRBV7-9|.
CASSLASGWGINSGELFF
TGTGCCAGCAGCTTAGCCAGTGGGTGGGGAATCAATTCCGGGGAGCTGTTTTTT
>.|TRBJ1-2|TRBV7-2|few
CASSPQVVGYTF
TGTGCCAGCAGCCCCCAGGTTGTTGGCTACACCTTC
>.|TRBJ2-5|TRBV15|.
CATSRDTPETQYF
TGTGCCACCAGCAGAGATACTCCGGAGACCCAGTACTTC
>TRBD2|TRBJ2-5|TRBV5-1|few
CASSPGLAGGPFSETQYF
TGCGCCAGCAGCCCGGGACTAGCGGGGGGCCCCTTTTCGGAGACCCAGTACTTC
>TRBD1|TRBJ2-3|TRBV5-1|.
CASRTTGTTDTQYF
TGCGCCAGCAGAACGACAGGGACGACAGATACGCAGTATTTT
>.|TRBJ1-5|TRBV19|.
CASNDGRGSNQPQHF
TGTGCCAGTAACGATGGCAGGGGCAGCAATCAGCCCCAGCATTTT
>TRBD2|TRBJ2-1|TRBV2|.
CASSEERLAGTGGEQFF
TGTGCCAGCAGTGAGGAACGCCTAGCGGGGACGGGTGGTGAGCAGTTCTTC
>TRBD2|TRBJ2-7|TRBV29-1|.
CSAEYGGGGSHEQYF
TGCAGCGCTGAGTATGGCGGGGGTGGTTCCCACGAGCAGTACTTC
>.|TRBJ1-1|TRBV6-6|few
CASSAQGNTEAFF
TGTGCCAGCAGTGCACAGGGGAACACTGAAGCTTTCTTT
>.|TRBJ1-3|TRBV14|.
CASSQPSGNTIYF
TGTGCCAGCAGCCAACCCTCTGGAAACACCATATATTTT
>.|TRBJ1-1|TRBV27|few
CASSPKFTGTAEAFF
TGTGCCAGCAGTCCAAAATTTACCGGGACCGCTGAAGCTTTCTTT
>.|TRBJ2-3|TRBV30|.
CAWSSIGAASTDTQYF
TGTGCCTGGAGTTCGATTGGGGCAGCTAGCACAGATACGCAGTATTTT
>.|TRBJ1-1|TRBV28|.
CASSLRGLNTEAFF
TGTGCCAGCAGTTTGCGGGGACTCAACACTGAAGCTTTCTTT
>.|TRBJ1-1|TRBV6-1|.
CASSERYGDDTEAFF
TGTGCCAGCAGTGAACGGTACGGGGACGACACTGAAGCTTTCTTT
>.|TRBJ1-2|TRBV6-4|.
CASRVSGSGGYTF
TGTGCCAGCAGGGTTAGTGGTTCGGGAGGCTACACCTTC
>.|TRBJ1-2|TRBV5-6|.
CASSLRGVYGYTF
TGTGCCAGCAGCTTGCGAGGAGTATATGGCTACACCTTC
>TRBD1|TRBJ2-7|TRBV7-2|.
CASSQTGASYEQYF
TGTGCCAGCAGCCAGACAGGGGCCTCCTACGAGCAGTACTTC
>.|TRBJ1-5|TRBV6-5|.
CASSYSTYNQPQHF
TGTGCCAGCAGTTACTCAACGTACAATCAGCCCCAGCATTTT
>.|TRBJ2-7|TRBV6-1|.
CASIEVGLGEQYF
TGTGCCAGCATTGAGGTGGGGCTGGGCGAGCAGTACTTC
>.|TRBJ1-1|TRBV2|.
CASSEGLNTEAFF
TGTGCCAGCAGTGAGGGGCTGAACACTGAAGCTTTCTTT
>.|TRBJ2-1|TRBV7-2|.
CASTPDYYNEQFF
TGTGCCAGCACCCCGGACTACTACAATGAGCAGTTCTTC
>.|TRBJ1-2|TRBV2|.
CASSSGGGLDYTF
TGTGCCAGCAGTAGCGGAGGGGGGCTAGACTACACCTTC
>TRBD1|TRBJ1-2|TRBV15|.
CATSTGQGALGYGYTF
TGTGCCACCAGCACAGGACAGGGGGCGCTTGGCTATGGCTACACCTTC
>.|TRBJ2-7|TRBV6-5|.
CASSWGELTDSYEQYF
TGTGCCAGCAGTTGGGGTGAGTTGACGGATTCCTACGAGCAGTACTTC